These 29 T cell receptor beta chains share one sample of origin, sequenced in a study of shared clonotypes between healthy human individuals. The data were produced by immunoSEQ multiplex PCR, yet TCRdb's version contains in-frame clones alone and is incomplete. The sample has about 680,000 clones; 90% to 95% are singletons. CD45RO-negative cells were positively selected for CCR7, leaving out terminally differentiated effector memory CD45RA+ cells. Sequenced: naive CD8+ T cells sorted from blood. The origin of the receptors is a man aged 25 to 45 in good health.

The V and J genes are TRBV5-1 and TRBJ2-3; D may be TRBD1 (6 bases). Germline CDR1 SGHRS, CDR2 YFSETQ. This CDR3 has 15 amino acids. V shed 5 bases and J shed 2 bases, with 15 bases lying between them. CDR3 in amino acids: CASRSGGLFTDTQYF. CDR3 bases: TGCGCCAGCAGGTCTGGGGGCCTCTTCACAGATACGCAGTATTTT.

This sequence joins TRBV29-1 and TRBJ2-7; 11 bases are shared with TRBD2. V lost 5 bases, J lost 5 bases, and 5 bases stayed unmatched. The germline CDR1 and CDR2 sequences are SQVTM and ANQGSEA. The CDR3 has 13 residues. CDR3 protein: CSVPGLAEHEQYF. The CDR3 coding sequence is TGCAGCGTTCCGGGACTAGCGGAACACGAGCAGTACTTC.

The chain links TRBV6-5 to TRBJ2-2; TRBD2 agrees at 11 bases. V lost 4 bases to trimming and J lost 5 bases; unmatched junction nucleotides: 3. The CDR3 has 15 amino acids. The germline gives CDR1 MNHEY, CDR2 SVGAGI. This CDR3 reads CASSSIAGGTGELFF. CDR3 coding DNA: TGTGCCAGCAGTTCAATAGCGGGAGGGACCGGGGAGCTGTTTTTT.

The rearrangement joins TRBV29-1 to TRBJ2-1; TRBD2 matches 11 bases. V shed 7 bases, J shed 7 bases, and the junction held 6 bases outside the gene matches. The CDR3 is 13 amino acids. Germline CDR1 reads SQVTM; CDR2 reads ANQGSEA. CDR3 coding DNA: TGCAGCGCTTTAGCGGGAGGGCCTAATGAGCAGTTCTTC. Residues: CSALAGGPNEQFF.

The chain recombines TRBV6-5 with TRBJ2-7; D is undetermined. V lost 0 bases and J 6 bases, leaving 9 bases between the germline ends. CDR1 and CDR2 from the germline V gene are MNHEY and SVGAGI. The CDR3 length is 13 residues. CDR3 protein: CASSYSFGSEQYF. CDR3 nucleotides: TGTGCCAGCAGTTACTCGTTTGGCAGCGAGCAGTACTTC.

This sequence joins TRBV28 and TRBJ1-2; tentatively, D is TRBD1 (5 bases). Germline V gives CDR1 MDHEN, CDR2 SYDVKM. The CDR3 has 15 residues. V gave up 6 bases and J gave up 3 bases, with 17 bases separating them. The CDR3 bases are TGTGCCAGCAGCCCTTTGCGCGGGGGGTACTATGGCTACACCTTC. Its translation: CASSPLRGGYYGYTF.

V gene TRBV10-1 combines with J gene TRBJ1-1; D is unclear. The CDR3 is 16 amino acids. The V and J ends lost 2 bases and 5 bases respectively, with 18 bases between them. Germline assignment: CDR1 WNHNN and CDR2 SYGVQD (reference sequence). CDR3 in amino acids: CASSEARSGLSTEAFF. CDR3 nucleotide sequence: TGCGCCAGCAGTGAGGCACGTAGCGGGTTGAGTACTGAAGCTTTCTTT.

The chain is built from TRBV7-8 and TRBJ2-7; D unresolved. Germline loops: CDR1 SGHVS, CDR2 FQNEAQ. The CDR3 is 11 residues long. Trimming took 7 bases from V and 1 from J, leaving 5 bases between them. CDR3 amino acids: CASTDSYEQYF. The CDR3 DNA sequence: TGTGCCAGCACCGATTCCTACGAGCAGTACTTC.

On this clone: Other DNA sequences in this sample translate to the same CDR3. V usage is TRBV9 and J usage is TRBJ2-2; 7 nucleotides agree with TRBD2. The junction had 4 bases not matched to a gene; V was cut back by 4 bases and J by 4 bases. The CDR3 is made up of 14 amino acids. Germline CDR1 and CDR2: SGDLS and YYNGEE. This CDR3 reads CASSPRGGTGELFF. The CDR3 DNA follows: TGTGCCAGCAGCCCCCGCGGGGGCACCGGGGAGCTGTTTTTT.

V gene TRBV7-7 combines with J gene TRBJ2-7, with unresolved D. The CDR3 sequence is 13 residues long. The V gene's germline CDR1 is SSHAT and CDR2 FNYEAQ (reference sequence). Trimming stripped 5 bases from V and 5 bases from J, with 13 bases between. DNA for the CDR3: TGTGCCAGCAGCGAAGAGGTGTCCCACGAGCAGTACTTC. Translated, it gives CASSEEVSHEQYF.

The chain couples TRBV13 to TRBJ1-4; 7 bases are shared with TRBD1. The CDR3 loop spans 12 amino acids. The trim removed 7 bases at V and 9 bases at J, leaving 5 bases unmatched. CDR1 and CDR2 from the germline V gene are PRHDT and FYEKMQ (reference sequence). The CDR3 sequence: CASTRQGQKLFF. The DNA of the CDR3 is TGTGCCAGCACCCGACAGGGTCAAAAACTGTTTTTT.

This chain connects TRBV4-3 to TRBJ2-5, with a weak D call TRBD2 (6 bases). In germline, CDR1 is LGHNA, CDR2 YSLEER. Trimming removed 1 base from V and 2 bases from J, with 11 bases in between. The CDR3 contains 15 residues. The CDR3 sequence: CASSQVPGGQETQYF. CDR3 coding DNA: TGCGCCAGCAGCCAAGTCCCCGGGGGACAAGAGACCCAGTACTTC.

Written as DNA, the CDR3 is TGCGCCAGCAGCCAAGGGGTGGGGGAGCAGTACTTC. This codes for CASSQGVGEQYF. The V call is TRBV4-1, the J call TRBJ2-7; D gene ambiguous. V lost 1 base and J lost 7, with 8 bases in between. Germline CDR1 and CDR2: MGHRA and YSYEKL. CDR3 length: 12 amino acids.

Only one count was recorded for this clone. This chain joins TRBV9 and TRBJ2-3; tentatively, D is TRBD2 (5 bases). This CDR3 has 16 amino acids. Germline V gene sequence: CDR1 SGDLS, CDR2 YYNGEE. V was cut by 1 base and J by 0 bases, with 12 bases left in between. CDR3 sequence (DNA): TGTGCCAGCAGCGTAATGAGCGGATCTAGCACAGATACGCAGTATTTT. The encoded protein is CASSVMSGSSTDTQYF. Drawing the rest from reference TRBV9 and TRBJ2-3, the complete variable domain is DSGVTQTPKHLITATGQRVTLRCSPRSGDLSVYWYQQSLDQGLQFLIQYYNGEERAKGNILERFSAQQFPDLHSELNLSSLELGDSALYFCASSVMSGSSTDTQYFGPGTRLTVL.

The CDR3 DNA is TGCGCCAGCAGCTTGGGTCCGGTGGGGCCGGGCACTGAAGCTTTCTTT. This encodes CASSLGPVGPGTEAFF. The chain carries TRBV5-1 and TRBJ1-1, with a weak D call TRBD1 (5 bases). CDR3 length: 16 amino acids. CDR1 is SGHRS, CDR2 YFSETQ, per germline. Deletions cut 0 bases from V and 4 bases from J, with 16 bases between.

This clone was detected only a few times. The chain is built from TRBV9 and TRBJ1-5; 8 bases fit TRBD1. There are 15 residues in the CDR3. Germline assignment: CDR1 SGDLS and CDR2 YYNGEE. Trimming removed 6 bases from V and 1 base from J; junction bases left unmatched: 6. The CDR3 coding sequence is TGTGCCAGCAACCCGGACAGGGCCAGCAATCAGCCCCAGCATTTT. Protein product: CASNPDRASNQPQHF. The full variable domain, completed using reference TRBV9 and TRBJ1-5, is DSGVTQTPKHLITATGQRVTLRCSPRSGDLSVYWYQQSLDQGLQFLIQYYNGEERAKGNILERFSAQQFPDLHSELNLSSLELGDSALYFCASNPDRASNQPQHFGDGTRLSIL.

The rearrangement joins TRBV11-2 to TRBJ2-7; 7 bases line up with TRBD1. J was trimmed by 4 bases and V by 3 bases; bases with no gene match: 6. From germline, CDR1 is SGHAT and CDR2 FQNNGV. The CDR3 covers 14 residues. The CDR3 region is CASSFGQGEYEQYF. The CDR3 coding sequence is TGTGCCAGCAGCTTCGGGCAGGGGGAATACGAGCAGTACTTC. Variable domain in full (rest from reference TRBV11-2 and TRBJ2-7): EAGVAQSPRYKIIEKRQSVAFWCNPISGHATLYWYQQILGQGPKLLIQFQNNGVVDDSQLPKDRFSAERLKGVDSTLKIQPAKLEDSAVYLCASSFGQGEYEQYFGPGTRLTVT.

This sequence joins TRBV27 and TRBJ1-1, with 8 nucleotides matching TRBD1. The germline CDR1 and CDR2 sequences are MNHEY and SMNVEV (reference sequence). This CDR3 spans 14 amino acids. With 5 bases clipped from V and 3 bases from J, the junction kept 5 bases outside the gene matches. The CDR3 nucleotides are TGTGCCAGCAGTATACAGGGGGACCACACTGAAGCTTTCTTT. The encoded protein is CASSIQGDHTEAFF.

CDR3 DNA: TGTGCCTGGATCGATCGGACAGGGAGGAACACTGAAGCTTTCTTT. Its protein is CAWIDRTGRNTEAFF. The rearrangement uses TRBV30 and TRBJ1-1; 8 bases align to TRBD1. V lost 4 bases to trimming and J lost 1 base; unmatched junction nucleotides: 8. The CDR3 length is 15 residues. Germline lookup yields CDR1 GTSNPN and CDR2 SVGIG (reference sequence).

This sequence joins TRBV27 and TRBJ2-7, with D maybe TRBD1 (6 bases). The V gene lost 4 bases and the J gene lost 2 bases, with 9 bases spanning the gap. Germline-derived CDR1 and CDR2 are MNHEY and SMNVEV (reference sequence). The CDR3 is 13 residues long. This chain's CDR3 is CASSSTGTYEQYF. The DNA of the CDR3 is TGTGCCAGCAGTTCGACAGGAACCTACGAGCAGTACTTC.

The rearrangement links TRBV4-3 to TRBJ2-3; D remains unclear. This CDR3 contains 17 residues. V was shortened by 2 bases and J by 0 bases, with 15 bases between the two germline ends. Germline V gene sequence: CDR1 LGHNA, CDR2 YSLEER. The CDR3 spells CASSQSGVAPSTDTQYF. CDR3 DNA sequence: TGCGCCAGCAGCCAAAGTGGGGTAGCCCCTAGCACAGATACGCAGTATTTT.

The gene calls are TRBV29-1 and TRBJ2-1; 7 bases fit TRBD2. Germline CDR1 SQVTM, CDR2 ANQGSEA. This CDR3 comprises 12 residues. With V trimmed by 1 base and J by 9 bases, 3 bases remained unmatched. CDR3 DNA sequence: TGCAGCGTTGAAGGACTAGCTATTGAGCAGTTCTTC. Its translation is CSVEGLAIEQFF.

The count of this clone is one. The chain is built from TRBV7-9 and TRBJ2-5; a possible D gene is TRBD1 (6 bases). V shed 5 bases and J shed 2 bases, with 15 bases lying between them. Germline CDR1 and CDR2: SEHNR and FQNEAQ (reference sequence). This CDR3 is 15 amino acids long. The CDR3 reads CASSELRGGQETQYF. In nucleotides, the CDR3 is TGTGCCAGCAGCGAACTTCGAGGGGGTCAAGAGACCCAGTACTTC. The variable domain in full, with the rest retrieved from reference TRBV7-9 and TRBJ2-5, is DTGVSQNPRHKITKRGQNVTFRCDPISEHNRLYWYRQTLGQGPEFLTYFQNEAQLEKSRLLSDRFSAERPKGSFSTLEIQRTEQGDSAMYLCASSELRGGQETQYFGPGTRLLVL.

The J gene is TRBJ2-7, the V gene TRBV9; 8 positions agree with TRBD2. Germline V gene sequence: CDR1 SGDLS, CDR2 YYNGEE. Trimming removed 2 bases from V and 3 bases from J; junction bases left unmatched: 1. The CDR3 length is 13 residues. The CDR3 spells CASSVSGNYEQYF. DNA for the CDR3: TGTGCCAGCAGCGTTAGCGGGAACTACGAGCAGTACTTC.

This clone was recorded a few times. V and J are TRBV7-3 and TRBJ2-3; 8 positions match TRBD2. CDR1 and CDR2 from the germline V gene are SGHTA and FQGTGA. This CDR3 comprises 15 residues. V shed 6 bases and J 4 bases; nucleotides not matched to a gene: 9. In DNA form, the CDR3 reads TGTGCCAGCAGTTTACTATCGACTAGCGCAGATACGCAGTATTTT. This codes for CASSLLSTSADTQYF.

The V gene is TRBV5-1, the J gene TRBJ2-3; 15 bases align to TRBD2. The CDR3 has 17 residues. CDR1 and CDR2 (germline): SGHRS, YFSETQ. V lost 0 bases to trimming and J lost 4 bases; unmatched junction nucleotides: 3. CDR3 DNA: TGCGCCAGCAGCTTGGAGGGACTAGCGGGAGGCGCAGATACGCAGTATTTT. Its protein is CASSLEGLAGGADTQYF.

The rearrangement uses TRBV28 and TRBJ2-1; D is possibly TRBD2 (5 bases). CDR3 length: 14 amino acids. Germline CDR1 reads MDHEN; CDR2 reads SYDVKM. Trimming stripped 3 bases from V and 2 bases from J, with 8 bases between. CDR3 in DNA: TGTGCCAGCAGTTTGTCACTAGCCTACAATGAGCAGTTCTTC. The encoded protein is CASSLSLAYNEQFF.

The CDR3: CASSFSESSYNEQFF. The CDR3 region has the DNA TGTGCCAGCAGCTTTAGCGAGAGCTCCTACAATGAGCAGTTCTTC. This chain uses TRBV7-9 with TRBJ2-1; maybe TRBD2 (5 bases). Per the germline V gene, CDR1 is SEHNR and CDR2 is FQNEAQ (reference sequence). The ends were cut back, 3 bases at V and 0 bases at J, with 9 bases in the middle. The CDR3 runs to 15 residues.

The chain combines TRBV5-6 with TRBJ1-3; 9 nucleotides match TRBD1. V was clipped by 1 base and J by 4 bases; unmatched bases: 6. Germline CDR1 and CDR2: SGHDT and YYEEEE. There are 16 residues in the CDR3. The CDR3 bases are TGTGCCAGCAGCTTGATCCGGACAGGGGTCGGAAACACCATATATTTT. This sequence encodes CASSLIRTGVGNTIYF.